These 7 T cell receptor beta chains came from one sample sequenced in a study of cytomegalovirus exposure and HLA in healthy donors. PCR amplification relied on 60 Vbeta primers (plus 13 Jbeta primers). The assay was immunoSEQ multiplex PCR, and TCRdb's table has in-frame clones only and misses some. The sample lists approximately 150,000 clones; roughly 79% were seen once. The sequencing sample was made of PBMCs. The receptors shown here come from a woman between 45 and 65 years old in good health and CMV-seronegative.

The chain links TRBV7-9 to TRBJ2-7; 8 nucleotides line up with TRBD2. Germline CDR1 reads SEHNR; CDR2 reads FQNEAQ (reference sequence). The J segment lost 0 bases and the V segment lost 8 bases, leaving 12 bases of the junction unmatched. The CDR3 totals 16 residues. The CDR3 region has the DNA TGTGCCAGCGGCCCATTAGCGGGGCCAACCTCCTACGAGCAGTACTTC. Amino acid sequence: CASGPLAGPTSYEQYF.

V is TRBV15 and J is TRBJ2-5, with D possibly matching TRBD1 (6 bases). Trimming took off 1 base at V and 5 bases at J, with 17 bases between the two ends. The CDR3 totals 16 residues. CDR1 LNHNV and CDR2 YYDKDF come from the germline V gene (reference sequence). The chain's CDR3 is CATSRAGAGVWETQYF. The CDR3 DNA sequence: TGTGCCACCAGCAGAGCCGGGGCAGGGGTGTGGGAGACCCAGTACTTC.

This rearrangement joins TRBV5-4 to TRBJ2-7, with D maybe TRBD1 (6 bases). The length of the CDR3 is 13 residues. Trimming took 4 bases from V and 2 from J, leaving 10 bases between them. The V gene's germline CDR1 is SGHNT and CDR2 YYREEE (reference sequence). CDR3 region: CASSIGTTYEQYF. CDR3 in DNA: TGTGCCAGCAGCATTGGGACAACCTACGAGCAGTACTTC.

J is TRBJ2-1 and V is TRBV30, with D unresolved. V was pared by 0 bases and J by 6 bases, with 9 bases between. This CDR3 spans 13 amino acids. Germline assignment: CDR1 GTSNPN and CDR2 SVGIG (reference sequence). For the CDR3, the DNA is TGTGCCTGGAGTGTGGGTAGCATCAATGAGCAGTTCTTC. Encoded protein: CAWSVGSINEQFF.

The V gene is TRBV5-1, the J gene TRBJ2-3; 10 bases align to TRBD1. With V trimmed by 3 bases and J by 6 bases, 10 bases remained unmatched. The CDR3 totals 16 residues. Germline V gene lookup returns CDR1 SGHRS and CDR2 YFSETQ. CDR3 nucleotide sequence: TGCGCCAGCAGCTACTTGACGTCGACAGGGGGCGATACGCAGTATTTT. Its protein product is CASSYLTSTGGDTQYF.

The gene calls are TRBV7-3 and TRBJ2-1; weak D call: TRBD1 (5 bases). This CDR3 comprises 14 residues. V was pared by 5 bases and J by 7 bases, with 15 bases between. CDR1 is SGHTA and CDR2 is FQGTGA in the germline V gene. CDR3 amino acids: CASSPGNNKNEQFF. The CDR3 DNA reads as TGTGCCAGCAGCCCAGGGAATAATAAGAATGAGCAGTTCTTC.

The rearrangement uses TRBV7-2 and TRBJ2-1; 10 nucleotides align to TRBD2. Germline CDR1 reads SGHTA; CDR2 reads FQGNSA. This CDR3 region has 16 residues. Unmatched junction bases numbered 10, after V lost 0 bases and J lost 11 bases. CDR3 in DNA: TGTGCCAGCAGCTTAGCGAGGGTAACTAGCGGGGATAAGCAGTTCTTC. Its translation is CASSLARVTSGDKQFF.